Detailed here is one T cell receptor beta chain. TCRdb keeps only in-frame clones here, not all; method: immunoSEQ multiplex PCR. In the table there are almost 350,000 clones, roughly 90% of which are singletons. These data originate in a study of blood T cell repertoires in COVID-19. V lost 4 bases and J lost 0, with 13 bases in between. CDR3 length equals 15 residues. Germline V lookup: CDR1 SQVTM, CDR2 ANQGSEA. The sequence was collected from a woman under 40 who had been exposed to COVID-19. The V call is TRBV29-1, the J call TRBJ2-1, with D hard to call. Sequenced input: PBMCs or T cells enriched from blood (not recorded which). In nucleotides, the CDR3 is TGCAGCGTTGTCCGAGTGGTGAGCTCCTACAATGAGCAGTTCTTC. This translates into CSVVRVVSSYNEQFF.